Reported below is one T cell receptor beta chain. Profiled with immunoSEQ multiplex PCR; TCRdb holds only in-frame clones, not every one. The sample has 120,000 to 150,000 clones, more than 85% seen once. This sample stems from a study of cytotoxic CD8 clonotypes in ibrutinib-treated CLL. Whole-study context: Specimens for response were gathered following a median around eleven months of therapy, spanning 6 to 36.

The CDR3 loop spans 15 amino acids. V lost 5 bases, J lost 6 bases, and 6 bases stayed unmatched. CDR1 and CDR2 from the germline V gene are MRHNA and SNTAGT. The clonotype comes from a human donor with chronic lymphocytic leukemia. V gene TRBV6-4 combines with J gene TRBJ2-1, with 11 nucleotides matching TRBD2. Sequences were derived from PBMCs, sampled after 12 months of ibrutinib treatment. The CDR3 region is CASSPTSGTINEQFF. DNA of the CDR3: TGTGCCAGCAGTCCGACTAGCGGGACGATCAATGAGCAGTTCTTC.